This T cell receptor beta chain was documented in a study of T cells after yellow fever vaccination (dated by TCRdb to the late 2010s). In terms of the full investigation: Libraries from fractions with low cell numbers were prepared with the SMART-Seq v4 Ultra Low Input RNA kit. To follow T-cell clones before and after primary and booster YFV17D yellow fever vaccination, bulk TCR alpha and beta repertoires were sequenced over time. Two healthy male donors, one aged 18 to 29 and one aged 30 to 39 years, were included in the cohort. Blood was drawn at multiple timepoints before and after primary and secondary immunization, with bulk PBMC replicates and cell subsets isolated. The study at large found these results: The study included only a couple of donors, which limits how far the findings can be generalized. After the booster, most of the clones that had expanded following primary vaccination were detected again (just under 97% of CD4 and around 88% of CD8), which suggests that memory was broadly maintained. Compared with the primary T-cell response, the secondary T-cell response was faster but weaker, reaching its peak on day 5 rather than on day 15. A small share of clonotypes was detected in both CD4 and CD8 compartments, with the overlap likely arising from convergent recombination. Computational filtering was required because FACS-sorted repertoires could contain abundant contaminating clonotypes from the bulk population.

Per the germline V gene (reference sequence), MNHEY is the CDR1 and SMNVEV is the CDR2. The CDR3 has 15 amino acids, counting the end cysteine and phenylalanine. Kept here is only the CDR3 DNA, which spans 45 bases and is read in frame from base 1. V and J lose 1 base and 2 bases, and a span of 11 bases separates them. The treatment or condition label for this specimen denotes: live attenuated yellow fever vaccine strain. PBMCs were isolated from peripheral blood using a standard Ficoll-Paque protocol. With anti-CD3 and anti-CD8 staining plus a dextramer loaded with the yellow fever NS4B epitope peptide, the researchers sorted epitope-specific CD8 T cells. TriZol was used to extract RNA from bulk PBMCs, CD4 and CD8 fractions, and dextramer-positive and dextramer-negative fractions. Concerning this clonotype itself: One base away there is no much larger clone; base qualities are not given.

TCR cDNA was synthesized by 5'RACE template switching, which introduced a universal primer site and unique molecular identifiers. Priming for cDNA synthesis came from both the TCR alpha and TCR beta constant segments. Libraries were amplified in two PCR steps, with sample barcodes and sequencing adapters added in the second step. Sequencing of libraries was done on Illumina HiSeq 2500 (2x100 bp) or NovaSeq (2x150 bp). The authors' pipeline ran thus. MIGEC was used to demultiplex reads and collapse the reads into UMI consensus sequences, and MiXCR was used for V(D)J alignment. Vaccine-responding clonotypes were identified with edgeR using replicate PBMC samples, with FDR below 0.01 and a log2 fold change above 5 up to day 15 being required. CD4 or CD8 identity was assigned to each bulk clonotype according to whether the clonotype was present at higher abundance in the sequenced CD4 repertoire or the sequenced CD8 repertoire. Clonotypes enriched at least 10-fold in dextramer-positive over dextramer-negative fractions were defined as NS4B-specific, and CD4-biased clonotypes were excluded. The raw public reads went through TCRdb reprocessing: fastp at Q25, MiXCR clone calling, in-frame beta chains kept. Each CDR3 protein gets just one entry, which takes the most common genes and DNA from the rows behind it. The V and J calls come from TCRdb's annotation, not from the publication. The sample data list over 85,000 distinct CDR3 sequences, and about 8.8% of these were observed just once. The ten largest clonotypes hold roughly 17% of the sample.

The receptor chain draws on TRBV27 and TRBJ1-2; a confident D gene designation cannot be given. The TCR was taken from a man between 18 and 29 years old who received the YFV17D yellow fever vaccine. The sequenced sample was CD8+ T cells not binding an NS4B(214-222) dextramer, sorted from PBMCs, obtained around 15 days after the first yellow fever vaccination. The label giving this sample's cell subset or site can be read as: NS4B epitope dextramer-negative CD8 T cells. Here is the DNA: TGTGCCAGCAGTTTATTGGGCGGACTGAACTATGGCTACACCTTC. Its protein is CASSLLGGLNYGYTF.